The source of this TCR beta chain is a study of T cells in women clearing cervical HPV infection. Study background: Case blood drawn at lesion detection; control blood after infection cleared.

Sequenced by immunoSEQ multiplex PCR; TCRdb stores in-frame clones only, minus some. Here the sample table reports about 22,000 clones. Comment on this clone: The missing CDR3 end, 3 residues past where the read stops, is filled in from the germline J gene.

All participants had a single incident cervical HPV16 infection, and prevalent HPV16 infections were excluded. This CDR3 region has 13 residues. Trimming removed 4 bases at V and 1 base at J, with 9 bases between. From germline, CDR1 is GTSNPN and CDR2 SVGIG (reference sequence). Material for sequencing was blood buffy coat. V gene TRBV30 combines with J gene TRBJ2-3; a weak D match, TRBD2 (5 bases). The clonotype was recovered from a woman aged 18-70 years with a cervical HPV16 infection that either progressed to CIN3+ or cleared (not recorded which). The sequenced CDR3 bases are TGTGCCTGGAAGCGGCAGGGCACAGATACG. This codes for CAWKRQGTDT. The whole CDR3 sequence is CAWKRQGTDTQYF.